The TCR beta chain described here comes from a study of metastatic and nonmetastatic thyroid tumors. Looking at the study overall: From malignant and benign thyroid patients, repertoires in blood and in tumor or nodule tissue were compared.

This CDR3 is built from 13 residues. Germline assignment: CDR1 LNHDA and CDR2 SQIVND (reference sequence). The V and J ends lost 10 bases and 4 bases respectively, with 13 bases between them. No patient received treatment before thyroid surgery. At least ten counts were recorded for this clone. Its antigen is not identified. Study observations and caveats: In both blood and tumor samples, TCR beta diversity was reported significantly higher for malignant than benign nodules.

Methods used by the authors: Clinicopathological groups supplied CDR3 differences that were used to build a distant-metastasis classifier for papillary thyroid cancer. TCRdb re-called the PCR reads with MiXCR. TCRdb's processing, not the study's, gives the V and J calls here. The sample lists 15,000 to 20,000 clones; roughly 14% were seen once. The chain has TRBV19 and TRBJ1-4; no clear D. The origin of this receptor is a female donor with papillary thyroid cancer or a benign thyroid nodule (not recorded which). Some clones in this sample may be carry-over from other donors' samples. The sequenced material came from blood. Here the CDR3 reads CATCIGINEKLFF. The CDR3 region has the DNA TGTGCCACCTGCATCGGGATTAATGAAAAACTGTTTTTT.